These 26 T cell receptor beta chains originate from one sample sequenced in a study of T-cell memory formation after mild COVID-19. TCRdb called the 5' RACE reads again in MiXCR, with one record for every CDR3 protein. The sample holds a few hundred thousand distinct CDR3 sequences, roughly 14% seen once. The sample taken for sequencing was PBMCs or a T cell subset sorted from them (not recorded which). These receptor sequences come from a man in his late teens or twenties who had mild COVID-19 (a few samples of this study predate the infection). Cell type and time point are not known.

This clonotype was detected a few times. The V gene is TRBV2, the J gene TRBJ1-2; 8 nucleotides match TRBD1. There are 18 residues in the CDR3. Per germline, CDR1 SNHLY and CDR2 FYNNEI. With V trimmed by 2 bases and J by 3 bases, 14 bases remained unmatched. This CDR3 is CASSESHQQGGFYYGYTF. CDR3 coding DNA: TGTGCCAGCAGTGAATCCCACCAACAGGGGGGTTTTTACTATGGCTACACCTTC. The whole variable domain, remainder taken from reference TRBV2 and TRBJ1-2, is EPEVTQTPSHQVTQMGQEVILRCVPISNHLYFYWYRQILGQKVEFLVSFYNNEISEKSEIFDDQFSVERPDGSNFTLKIRSTKLEDSAMYFCASSESHQQGGFYYGYTFGSGTRLTVV.

This clonotype has a count of ten or more. The chain couples TRBV4-3 to TRBJ2-2; the D call may be TRBD1 or TRBD2 (5 bases each). The ends were cut back, 3 bases at V and 5 bases at J, with 19 bases in the middle. The CDR3 totals 17 residues. Looked up from germline, CDR1 is LGHNA and CDR2 is YSLEER. The CDR3, as DNA: TGCGCCAGCAGCCAGACCGTGGGACCCGTTGGAACCGGGGAGCTGTTTTTT. This translates into CASSQTVGPVGTGELFF.

The V and J genes are TRBV2 and TRBJ1-5, with D maybe TRBD1 (5 bases). The germline V and J ends were trimmed by 11 bases and 1 base, with 9 bases remaining between them. The CDR3 has 12 residues. CDR1 is SNHLY, CDR2 FYNNEI, per germline. In DNA, the CDR3 is TGTGCCGTACGGGACAGCAATCAGCCCCAGCATTTT. It translates to CAVRDSNQPQHF.

The table lists this clonotype with a few counts. The chain uses TRBV12-3 or TRBV12-4 and TRBJ2-2; TRBD2 matches 10 bases. With 3 bases clipped from V and 3 bases from J, the junction kept 7 bases outside the gene matches. There are 17 residues in the CDR3. CDR3 in DNA: TGTGCCAGCAGTTTCGGTGGCCTAGCGGGAGACACCGGGGAGCTGTTTTTT. Translation: CASSFGGLAGDTGELFF.

This clonotype was recorded once. The chain has TRBV24-1 and TRBJ2-2; D is unclear. Per germline, CDR1 KGHDR and CDR2 SFDVKD. The ends were cut back, 5 bases at V and 1 base at J, with 7 bases in the middle. This CDR3 has 14 residues. In DNA, the CDR3 is TGTGCCACCAGTGTGCTAGAGAACACCGGGGAGCTGTTTTTT. Translating gives CATSVLENTGELFF.

There are many counts of this clonotype. The chain recombines TRBV4-1 with TRBJ2-3; 9 bases agree with TRBD2. Unmatched junction bases numbered 10, after V lost 0 bases and J lost 6 bases. The CDR3 totals 17 residues. Per germline, CDR1 MGHRA and CDR2 YSYEKL. CDR3 amino acids: CASSQDFSSGGLDTQYF. The CDR3 DNA is TGCGCCAGCAGCCAAGATTTTAGTAGCGGGGGCCTGGATACGCAGTATTTT.

This clonotype showed up just a few times. V is TRBV5-1 and J is TRBJ1-1, with no clear D. CDR3 size: 13 residues. Between the trimmed V and J ends, which lost 4 bases and 3 bases, there was a span of 10 bases. Per germline, CDR1 SGHRS and CDR2 YFSETQ. The CDR3 DNA reads TGCGCCAGCAGCGGCACAGATGACACTGAAGCTTTCTTT. This codes for CASSGTDDTEAFF.

This clonotype was picked up many times. The rearrangement joins TRBV20-1 to TRBJ1-4; D gene unclear. CDR1 and CDR2 (germline): DFQATT, SNEGSKA (reference sequence). The V end lost 3 bases, the J end lost 5 bases, and 10 bases lay between the germline ends. CDR3 length: 13 residues. CDR3 nucleotide sequence: TGCAGTGCTAGTACAGCATCAAATGAAAAACTGTTTTTT. Translation: CSASTASNEKLFF.

This clonotype was counted at least ten times. V and J are TRBV7-6 and TRBJ2-3; 8 nucleotides line up with TRBD2. Trimming at V came to 3 bases and at J to 5 bases, leaving 7 bases not matched to a gene. Germline CDR1 is SGHVS and CDR2 is FNYEAQ. The CDR3 sequence is 15 residues long. CDR3 DNA: TGTGCCAGCAGCTTTTCTGTCCTAGCGGGAGATACGCAGTATTTT. Residues: CASSFSVLAGDTQYF.

This clonotype showed up just a few times. V and J are TRBV2 and TRBJ2-3, with D hard to call. Germline values: CDR1 SNHLY, CDR2 FYNNEI. The CDR3 is made up of 15 amino acids. V gave up 2 bases and J gave up 0 bases, with 9 bases separating them. CDR3 DNA: TGTGCCAGCAGTGAATGGGTCTCTAGCACAGATACGCAGTATTTT. It specifies CASSEWVSSTDTQYF.

Ten or more counts support this clonotype. The V call is TRBV5-4, the J call TRBJ2-2; 13 nucleotides line up with TRBD2. The CDR3 has 17 residues. Germline V lookup: CDR1 SGHNT, CDR2 YYREEE (reference sequence). V lost 1 base and J lost 4; bases outside the gene matches: 4. CDR3 residues: CASSLTSGGAVTGELFF. The CDR3 region has the DNA TGTGCCAGCAGCTTGACTAGCGGGGGGGCTGTCACCGGGGAGCTGTTTTTT.

The rearrangement joins TRBV5-1 to TRBJ2-5; D is ambiguous. The CDR3 sequence is 14 residues long. Germline V lookup: CDR1 SGHRS, CDR2 YFSETQ. The ends were cut back, 0 bases at V and 1 base at J, with 7 bases in the middle. The CDR3 protein is CASSLGPSQETQYF. Here the CDR3 DNA reads TGCGCCAGCAGCTTGGGACCGTCCCAAGAGACCCAGTACTTC.

The rearrangement joins TRBV4-1 to TRBJ1-6; 9 positions match TRBD1. CDR3 length equals 15 residues. The junction had 6 bases not matched to a gene; V was cut back by 4 bases and J by 8 bases. Per the germline V gene, CDR1 is MGHRA and CDR2 is YSYEKL. CDR3 bases: TGCGCCAGCAGCCTATACAGGGGGCGGGATTCACCCCTCCACTTT. Translation gives CASSLYRGRDSPLHF.

Only a few counts were recorded for this clonotype. The chain recombines TRBV11-2 with TRBJ2-1; 10 bases match TRBD2. Unmatched junction bases numbered 6, after V lost 8 bases and J lost 2 bases. The length of the CDR3 is 15 residues. CDR1 is SGHAT and CDR2 is FQNNGV in the germline V gene. CDR3 region: CASRPLAGAYNEQFF. Here the CDR3 DNA reads TGTGCCAGCCGCCCTCTAGCGGGAGCCTACAATGAGCAGTTCTTC.

This clonotype was picked up many times. The V gene is TRBV5-1, the J gene TRBJ2-7, with 9 bases lining up with TRBD1. The CDR3 length is 14 residues. After removal of 4 bases from V and 1 base from J, the junction contained 3 bases not matched to a gene. The V gene's germline CDR1 is SGHRS and CDR2 YFSETQ. CDR3 region: CASSTGTGSYEQYF. CDR3 in DNA: TGCGCCAGCAGCACCGGGACAGGGTCCTACGAGCAGTACTTC.

This chain joins TRBV18 and TRBJ2-5, with 9 bases that match TRBD2. The CDR3 totals 15 residues. V shed 2 bases and J 5 bases; nucleotides not matched to a gene: 6. The germline V gene has CDR1 KGHSH and CDR2 LQKENI. This chain's CDR3 is CASSPGSGGSETQYF. CDR3 nucleotides: TGTGCCAGCTCACCAGGTAGCGGGGGATCGGAGACCCAGTACTTC.

The V and J genes are TRBV6-2 or TRBV6-3 and TRBJ2-5; D remains ambiguous. The CDR3 has 14 amino acids. V was pared by 5 bases and J by 2 bases, with 12 bases between. Germline CDR1 and CDR2: MNHEY and SVGEGT. The CDR3 bases are TGTGCCAGCAGTCCCCTGACGGATCAAGAGACCCAGTACTTC. Protein sequence: CASSPLTDQETQYF.

This clonotype was found a few times. CDR3 sequence: CASTTGHWGGDNEQFF. DNA for the CDR3: TGTGCCAGCACTACCGGGCATTGGGGGGGTGACAATGAGCAGTTCTTC. The chain uses TRBV6-2 or TRBV6-3 and TRBJ2-1; 7 positions agree with TRBD2. Germline CDR1 reads MNHEY; CDR2 reads SVGEGT. The CDR3 is 16 residues long. The junction had 14 bases not matched to a gene; V was cut back by 7 bases and J by 5 bases.

This clonotype was detected only a few times. This rearrangement joins TRBV12-3 or TRBV12-4 to TRBJ1-6, with D possibly being TRBD1 (6 bases). The length of the CDR3 is 12 residues. V gave up 10 bases and J gave up 7 bases, with 11 bases separating them. The CDR3 DNA sequence: TGTGCCATCAGCAGGGGAAATTCACCCCTCCACTTT. Translating gives CAISRGNSPLHF.

In this sample, this clonotype turned up a few times. The V call is TRBV2, the J call TRBJ2-5; 11 bases fit TRBD1. CDR1 and CDR2 from the germline V gene are SNHLY and FYNNEI. The CDR3 sequence is 15 residues long. The trim removed 6 bases at V and 5 bases at J, leaving 8 bases unmatched. The CDR3 reads CASRAGQGAEETQYF. Written as DNA, the CDR3 is TGTGCCAGCAGAGCCGGACAGGGGGCGGAGGAGACCCAGTACTTC.

The table lists this clonotype with a few counts. The chain uses TRBV10-2 and TRBJ2-2; 8 bases map to TRBD2. Per the germline V gene, CDR1 is WSHSY and CDR2 is SAAADI. V lost 6 bases and J lost 4; bases outside the gene matches: 7. This CDR3 is built from 15 residues. The CDR3 DNA reads TGCGCCAGCAGAGGAGCGGGGGTTCTCACCGGGGAGCTGTTTTTT. It yields the protein CASRGAGVLTGELFF.

The chain has TRBV4-3 and TRBJ2-2, with 8 bases identical to TRBD1. The CDR3 spans 16 residues. Germline CDR1 LGHNA, CDR2 YSLEER. V lost 5 bases and J lost 5; bases outside the gene matches: 10. The CDR3 DNA reads as TGCGCCAGCAGCAAAAACCCAGGGGGCGAAACCGGGGAGCTGTTTTTT. It yields the protein CASSKNPGGETGELFF.

The chain employs TRBV7-2 and TRBJ2-6; D uncertain. Germline V gene sequence: CDR1 SGHTA, CDR2 FQGNSA. The CDR3 totals 17 residues. The V end lost 0 bases, the J end lost 6 bases, and 15 bases lay between the germline ends. The CDR3 coding sequence is TGTGCCAGCAGCTTAGCCGGGTGGGGATCCGTGGCCAACGTCCTGACTTTC. Its translation: CASSLAGWGSVANVLTF.

The chain joins TRBV15 to TRBJ2-1, with 8 nucleotides matching TRBD2. The CDR3 sequence is 16 residues long. Germline trimming cut 0 bases from V and 7 bases from J; bases unmatched to any gene: 8. Per germline, CDR1 LNHNV and CDR2 YYDKDF (reference sequence). The CDR3 DNA sequence: TGTGCCACCAGCAGAGATAGAGCGGGGGCCCTAAATGAGCAGTTCTTC. Its protein is CATSRDRAGALNEQFF.

This chain uses TRBV7-2 with TRBJ1-4; 7 nucleotides match TRBD1. CDR1 SGHTA and CDR2 FQGNSA come from the germline V gene. The CDR3 extends over 16 amino acids. Trimming cost V 3 bases and J 7 bases; bases outside gene matches: 11. The CDR3 reads CASSLQGGGMVEKLFF. Here the CDR3 DNA reads TGTGCCAGCAGCTTGCAAGGGGGCGGGATGGTTGAAAAACTGTTTTTT. The full variable domain, its missing parts supplied by reference TRBV7-2 and TRBJ1-4, is GAGVSQSPSNKVTEKGKDVELRCDPISGHTALYWYRQSLGQGLEFLIYFQGNSAPDKSGLPSDRFSAERTGGSVSTLTIQRTQQEDSAVYLCASSLQGGGMVEKLFFGSGTQLSVL.

This chain links TRBV5-1 with TRBJ2-7; a weak D match, TRBD1 (5 bases). The CDR3 has 14 residues. The V gene's germline CDR1 is SGHRS and CDR2 YFSETQ. The V and J ends lost 4 bases and 2 bases respectively, with 13 bases between them. DNA for the CDR3: TGCGCCAGCAGCCCTCAGACAGAAGCCTACGAGCAGTACTTC. The encoded protein is CASSPQTEAYEQYF.